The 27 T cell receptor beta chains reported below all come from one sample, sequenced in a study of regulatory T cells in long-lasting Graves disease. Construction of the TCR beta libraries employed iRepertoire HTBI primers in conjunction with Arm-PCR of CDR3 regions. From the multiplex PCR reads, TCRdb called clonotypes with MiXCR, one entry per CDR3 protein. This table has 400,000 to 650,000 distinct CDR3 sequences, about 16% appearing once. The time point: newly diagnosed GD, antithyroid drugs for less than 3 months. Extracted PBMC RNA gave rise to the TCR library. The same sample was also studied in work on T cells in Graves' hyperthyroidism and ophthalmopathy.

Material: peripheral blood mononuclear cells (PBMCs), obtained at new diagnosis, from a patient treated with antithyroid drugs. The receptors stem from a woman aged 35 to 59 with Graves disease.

The CDR3 sequence is CSVARGVPSPLHF. CDR3 nucleotide sequence: TGCAGCGTCGCCAGGGGCGTCCCGTCACCCCTCCACTTT. This chain connects TRBV29-1 to TRBJ1-6; D may be TRBD1 (6 bases). Trimming cost V 6 bases and J 10 bases, with 16 bases left between them. The CDR3 loop spans 13 amino acids. Germline CDR1 SQVTM, CDR2 ANQGSEA.

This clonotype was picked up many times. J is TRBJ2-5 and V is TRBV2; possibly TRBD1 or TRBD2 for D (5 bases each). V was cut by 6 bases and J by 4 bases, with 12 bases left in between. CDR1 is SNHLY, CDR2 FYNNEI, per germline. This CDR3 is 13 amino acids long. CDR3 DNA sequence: TGTGCCAGCAGGAGGGGTTGGGCAGAGACCCAGTACTTC. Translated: CASRRGWAETQYF.

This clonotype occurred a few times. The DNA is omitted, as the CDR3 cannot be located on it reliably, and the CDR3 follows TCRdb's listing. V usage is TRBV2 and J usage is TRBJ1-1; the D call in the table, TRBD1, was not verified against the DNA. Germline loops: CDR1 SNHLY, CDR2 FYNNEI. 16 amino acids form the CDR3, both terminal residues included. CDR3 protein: CASSTSIGQKNTEAFF.

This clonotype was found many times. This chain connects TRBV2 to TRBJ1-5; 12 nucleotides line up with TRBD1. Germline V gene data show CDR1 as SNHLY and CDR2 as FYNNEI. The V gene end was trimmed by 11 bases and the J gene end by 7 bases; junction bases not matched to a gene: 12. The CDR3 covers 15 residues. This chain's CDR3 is CASTGGTGGAQPQHF. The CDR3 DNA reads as TGTGCCTCTACTGGGGGGACAGGGGGCGCCCAGCCCCAGCATTTT.

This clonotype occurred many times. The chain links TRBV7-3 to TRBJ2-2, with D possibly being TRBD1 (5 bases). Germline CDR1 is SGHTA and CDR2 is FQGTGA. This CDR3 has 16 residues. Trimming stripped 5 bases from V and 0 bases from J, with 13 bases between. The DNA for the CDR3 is TGTGCCAGCAGCGCGACAGAGGCCGCGAACACCGGGGAGCTGTTTTTT. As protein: CASSATEAANTGELFF.

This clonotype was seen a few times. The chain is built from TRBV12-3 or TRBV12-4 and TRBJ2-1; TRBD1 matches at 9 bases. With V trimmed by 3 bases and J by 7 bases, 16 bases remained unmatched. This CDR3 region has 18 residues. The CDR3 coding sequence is TGTGCCAGCAGTTTTCCCCGAGGACAGGGGCGAACGCAGAATGAGCAGTTCTTC. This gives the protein CASSFPRGQGRTQNEQFF.

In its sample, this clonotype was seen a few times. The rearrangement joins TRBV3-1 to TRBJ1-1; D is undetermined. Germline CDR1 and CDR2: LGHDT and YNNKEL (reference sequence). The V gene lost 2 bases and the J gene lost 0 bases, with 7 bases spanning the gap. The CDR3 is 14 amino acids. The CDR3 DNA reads TGTGCCAGCAGCCAACTCTACCTGAACACTGAAGCTTTCTTT. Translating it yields CASSQLYLNTEAFF.

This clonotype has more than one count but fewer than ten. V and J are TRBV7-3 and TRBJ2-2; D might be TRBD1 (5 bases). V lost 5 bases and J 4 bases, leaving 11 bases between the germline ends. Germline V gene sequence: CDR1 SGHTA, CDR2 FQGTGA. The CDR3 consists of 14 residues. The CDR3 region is CASSLSTGTGELFF. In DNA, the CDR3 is TGTGCCAGCAGCCTGTCAACAGGCACCGGGGAGCTGTTTTTT.

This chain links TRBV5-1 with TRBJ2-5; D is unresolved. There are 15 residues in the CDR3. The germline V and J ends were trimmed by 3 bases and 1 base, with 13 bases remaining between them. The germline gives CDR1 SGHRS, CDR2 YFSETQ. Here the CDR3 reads CASSSLGIIQETQYF. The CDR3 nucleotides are TGCGCCAGCAGCTCGCTGGGTATTATCCAAGAGACCCAGTACTTC. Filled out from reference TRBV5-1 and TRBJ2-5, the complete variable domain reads KAGVTQTPRYLIKTRGQQVTLSCSPISGHRSVSWYQQTPGQGLQFLFEYFSETQRNKGNFPGRFSGRQFSNSRSEMNVSTLELGDSALYLCASSSLGIIQETQYFGPGTRLLVL.

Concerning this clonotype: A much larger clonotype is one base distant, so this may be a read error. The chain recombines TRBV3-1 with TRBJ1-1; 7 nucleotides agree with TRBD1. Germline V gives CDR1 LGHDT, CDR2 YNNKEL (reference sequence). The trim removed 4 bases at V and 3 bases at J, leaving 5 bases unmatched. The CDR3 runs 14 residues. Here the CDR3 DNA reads TGTGCCAGCAGCCGGGGACAGACAGACACTGAAGCTTTCTTT. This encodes CASSRGQTDTEAFF.

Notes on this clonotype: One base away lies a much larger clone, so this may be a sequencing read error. Written as DNA, the CDR3 is TGTGCCAGCAGCTTAGGGACTACCCCTTTTAGTGAGCAGTCCTTC. This encodes CASSLGTTPFSEQSF. The chain joins TRBV11-2 to TRBJ1-2; D unresolved. The germline CDR1 and CDR2 sequences are SGHAT and FQNNGV. The CDR3 is 15 amino acids.

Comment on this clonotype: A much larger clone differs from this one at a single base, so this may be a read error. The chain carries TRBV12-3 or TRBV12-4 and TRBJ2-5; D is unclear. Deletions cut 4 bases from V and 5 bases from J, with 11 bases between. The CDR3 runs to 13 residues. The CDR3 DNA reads TGTGCCAGCAGTTGGGAAAGATGGGAGACCCAGTACTTC. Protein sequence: CASSWERWETQYF.

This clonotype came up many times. The DNA of the CDR3 is TGCAGTGCTAGCCGGCTCGGCGCAAGGACTAGCCCCAGTGAGACCCAGTACTTC. Residues: CSASRLGARTSPSETQYF. This chain uses TRBV20-1 with TRBJ2-5; the match to TRBD2 covers 8 bases. The CDR3 sequence is 18 residues long. V dropped 3 bases and J dropped 5; count of bases not matched to a gene: 20. Germline values: CDR1 DFQATT, CDR2 SNEGSKA (reference sequence).

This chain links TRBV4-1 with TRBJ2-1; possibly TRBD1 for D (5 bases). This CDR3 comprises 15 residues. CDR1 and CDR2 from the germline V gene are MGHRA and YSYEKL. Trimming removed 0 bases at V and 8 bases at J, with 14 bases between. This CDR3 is CASSQEPGLPHEQFF. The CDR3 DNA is TGCGCCAGCAGCCAAGAACCAGGGTTGCCGCATGAGCAGTTCTTC.

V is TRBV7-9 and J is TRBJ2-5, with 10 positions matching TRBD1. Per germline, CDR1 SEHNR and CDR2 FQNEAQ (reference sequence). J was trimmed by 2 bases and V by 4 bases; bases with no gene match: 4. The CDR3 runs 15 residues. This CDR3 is CASSSRDRGQETQYF. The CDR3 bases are TGTGCCAGCAGCTCCCGGGACAGGGGACAAGAGACCCAGTACTTC.

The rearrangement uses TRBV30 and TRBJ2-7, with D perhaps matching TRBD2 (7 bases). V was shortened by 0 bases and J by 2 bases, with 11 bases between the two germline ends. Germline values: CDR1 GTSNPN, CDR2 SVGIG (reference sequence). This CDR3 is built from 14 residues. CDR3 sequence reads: CAWSVSGGTYEQYF. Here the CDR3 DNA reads TGTGCCTGGAGTGTTTCGGGGGGCACCTACGAGCAGTACTTC.

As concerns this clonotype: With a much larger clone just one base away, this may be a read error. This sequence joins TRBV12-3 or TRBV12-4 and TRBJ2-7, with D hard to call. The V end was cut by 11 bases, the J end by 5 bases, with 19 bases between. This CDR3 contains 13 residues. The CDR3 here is CARTSSRVNEQYF. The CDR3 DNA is TGTGCCCGCACTTCCAGCCGGGTCAACGAGCAGTACTTC.

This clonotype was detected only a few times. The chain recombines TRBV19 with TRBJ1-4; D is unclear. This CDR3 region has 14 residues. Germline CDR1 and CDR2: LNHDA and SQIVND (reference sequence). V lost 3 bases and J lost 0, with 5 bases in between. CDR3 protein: CASSITATNEKLFF. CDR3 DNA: TGTGCCAGTAGTATCACCGCAACTAATGAAAAACTGTTTTTT.

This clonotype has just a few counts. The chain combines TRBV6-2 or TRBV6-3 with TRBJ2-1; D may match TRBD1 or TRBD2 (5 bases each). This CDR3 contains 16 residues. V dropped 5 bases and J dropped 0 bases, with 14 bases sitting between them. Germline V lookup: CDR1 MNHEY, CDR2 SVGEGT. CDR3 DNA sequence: TGTGCCAGCAGTGAACTGGGGGTTAGCTCCTACAATGAGCAGTTCTTC. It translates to CASSELGVSSYNEQFF.

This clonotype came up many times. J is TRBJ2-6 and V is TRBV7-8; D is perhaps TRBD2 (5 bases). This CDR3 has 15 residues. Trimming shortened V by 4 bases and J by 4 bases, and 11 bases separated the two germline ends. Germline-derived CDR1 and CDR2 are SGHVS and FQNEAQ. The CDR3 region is CASSSPSTGANVLTF. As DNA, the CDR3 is TGTGCCAGCAGCTCCCCTAGCACCGGGGCCAACGTCCTGACTTTC.

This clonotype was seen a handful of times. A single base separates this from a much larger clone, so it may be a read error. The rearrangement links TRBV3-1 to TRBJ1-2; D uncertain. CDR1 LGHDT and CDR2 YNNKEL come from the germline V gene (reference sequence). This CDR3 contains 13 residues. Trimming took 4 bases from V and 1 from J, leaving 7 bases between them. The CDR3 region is CASSRAVNYGYTF. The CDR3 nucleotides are TGTGCCAGCAGCCGGGCAGTTAACTATGGCTACACCTTC.

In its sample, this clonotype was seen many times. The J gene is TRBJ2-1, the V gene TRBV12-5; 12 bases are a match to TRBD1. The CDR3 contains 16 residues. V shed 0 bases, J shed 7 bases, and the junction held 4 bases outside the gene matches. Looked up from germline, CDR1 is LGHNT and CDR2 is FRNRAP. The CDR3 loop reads CASGLVMGQGANEQFF. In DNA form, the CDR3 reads TGTGCTAGTGGTTTGGTAATGGGACAGGGGGCAAATGAGCAGTTCTTC.

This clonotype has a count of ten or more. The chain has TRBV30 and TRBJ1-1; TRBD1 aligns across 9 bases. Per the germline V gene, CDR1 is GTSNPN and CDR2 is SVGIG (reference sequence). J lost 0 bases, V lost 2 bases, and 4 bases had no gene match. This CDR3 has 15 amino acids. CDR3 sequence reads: CAWSPGTGLNTEAFF. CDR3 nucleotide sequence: TGTGCCTGGAGTCCCGGGACAGGGTTGAACACTGAAGCTTTCTTT.

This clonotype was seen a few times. The CDR3 DNA reads TGCAGTGCCCGAGGTCCGAACACCGGGGAGCTGTTTTTT. It yields the protein CSARGPNTGELFF. The rearrangement links TRBV20-1 to TRBJ2-2, with D uncertain. The germline V gene encodes CDR1 DFQATT and CDR2 SNEGSKA (reference sequence). The V end was cut by 6 bases, the J end by 0 bases, with 8 bases between. This CDR3 is 13 amino acids long.

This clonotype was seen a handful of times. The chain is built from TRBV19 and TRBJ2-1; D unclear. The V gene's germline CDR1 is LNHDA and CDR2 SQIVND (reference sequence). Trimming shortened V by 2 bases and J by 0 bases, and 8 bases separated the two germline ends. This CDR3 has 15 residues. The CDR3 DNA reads TGTGCCAGTAGTATAAAGGGAAACTCCTACAATGAGCAGTTCTTC. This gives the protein CASSIKGNSYNEQFF.

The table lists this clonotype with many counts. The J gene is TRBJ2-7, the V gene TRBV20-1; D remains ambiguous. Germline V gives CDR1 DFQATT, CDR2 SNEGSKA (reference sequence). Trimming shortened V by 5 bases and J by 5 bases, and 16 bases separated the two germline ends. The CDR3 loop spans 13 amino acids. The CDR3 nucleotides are TGCAGTGCTCTTACCGGGCAGAAGAACGAGCAGTACTTC. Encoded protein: CSALTGQKNEQYF.

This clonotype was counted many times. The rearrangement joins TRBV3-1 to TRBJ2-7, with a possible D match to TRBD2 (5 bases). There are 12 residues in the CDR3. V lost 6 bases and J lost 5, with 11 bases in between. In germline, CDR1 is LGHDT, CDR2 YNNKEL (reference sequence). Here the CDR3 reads CASSPPGDEQYF. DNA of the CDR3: TGTGCCAGCAGTCCCCCCGGGGACGAGCAGTACTTC.